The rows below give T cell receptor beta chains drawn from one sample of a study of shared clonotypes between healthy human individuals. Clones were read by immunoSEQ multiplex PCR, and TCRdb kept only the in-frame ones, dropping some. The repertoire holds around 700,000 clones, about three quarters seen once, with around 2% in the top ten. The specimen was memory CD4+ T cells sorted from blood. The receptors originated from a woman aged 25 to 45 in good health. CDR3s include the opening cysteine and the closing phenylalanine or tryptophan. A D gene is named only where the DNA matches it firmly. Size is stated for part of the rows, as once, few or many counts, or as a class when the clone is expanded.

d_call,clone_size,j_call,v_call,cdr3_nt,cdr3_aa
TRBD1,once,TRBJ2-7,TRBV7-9,TGTGCCAGCAGCTTCGACCGGGACAGGGCCGAGCAGTACTTC,CASSFDRDRAEQYF
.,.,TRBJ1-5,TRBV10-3,TGTGCCATCAGTGAGAGTCCGGGGAGCAATCAGCCCCAGCATTTT,CAISESPGSNQPQHF
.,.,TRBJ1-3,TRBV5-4,TGTGCCAGCAGCCAAAAACGGGATTCTGGAAACACCATATATTTT,CASSQKRDSGNTIYF
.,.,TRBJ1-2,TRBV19,TGTGCCAGTAGTATATTTCGGTCCGACGTCTATGGCTACACCTTC,CASSIFRSDVYGYTF
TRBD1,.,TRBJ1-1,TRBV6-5,TGTGCCAGCAGTTACCAAGTTGGACAGGGGAACACTGAAGCTTTCTTT,CASSYQVGQGNTEAFF
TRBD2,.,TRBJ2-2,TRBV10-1,TGCGCCAGCAGTGTCGGGACTAGCGGGAGGGATACTAACACCGGGGAGCTGTTTTTT,CASSVGTSGRDTNTGELFF
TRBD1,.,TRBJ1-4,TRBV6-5,TGTGCCAGCCGTCAGAGGGACAGGGAAAAACTGTTTTTT,CASRQRDREKLFF
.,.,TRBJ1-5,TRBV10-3,TGTGCCATTGGGGGAGGGCTTAATCAGCCCCAGCATTTT,CAIGGGLNQPQHF
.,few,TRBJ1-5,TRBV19,TGTGCCAGTAGTATTCAGGTAACTCAGCCCCAGCATTTT,CASSIQVTQPQHF
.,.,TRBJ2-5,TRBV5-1,TGCGCCAGCAGCTTGGCGGCGATGGGAGAGACCCAGTACTTC,CASSLAAMGETQYF
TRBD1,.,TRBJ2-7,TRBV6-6,TGTGCCAGCAGTTCCGGGACAGGGAAGGTCGAGCAGTACTTC,CASSSGTGKVEQYF
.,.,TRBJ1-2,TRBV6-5,TGTGCCAGCAGTTACACAGGGTTCTCTCTCCATGGCTACACCTTC,CASSYTGFSLHGYTF
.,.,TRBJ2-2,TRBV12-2,TGTGCAAGTCGCTTCTCATTACAGGAGGTCGGCCCTCTGAACACCGGGGAGCTGTTTTTT,CASRFSLQEVGPLNTGELFF
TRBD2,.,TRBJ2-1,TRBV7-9,TGTGCCAGCAGCTTAGGTAGCGGGAGCATCCGTGAGCAGTTCTTC,CASSLGSGSIREQFF
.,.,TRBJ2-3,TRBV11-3,TGTGCCAGCAGCCGGGACTTTAAGGAAGGTACGCAGTATTTT,CASSRDFKEGTQYF
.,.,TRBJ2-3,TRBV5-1,TGCGCCAGCAGCCCCCTGGGGGCAGATACGCAGTATTTT,CASSPLGADTQYF
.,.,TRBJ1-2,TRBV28,TGTGCCAGCAGTTTTAGAGCAGGCCTTGGAGGCTACACCTTC,CASSFRAGLGGYTF
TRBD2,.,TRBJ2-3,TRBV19,TGTGCCAGTACCCGGCGCGGAGGACTAGCGTTAAGCACAGATACGCAGTATTTT,CASTRRGGLALSTDTQYF
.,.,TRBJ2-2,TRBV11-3,TGTGCCAGCACCATGGGGGGCACCGGGGAGCTGTTTTTT,CASTMGGTGELFF
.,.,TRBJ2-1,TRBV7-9,TGTGCCAGCAGCTTACCCCTAGATTTGACTGAGCAGTTCTTC,CASSLPLDLTEQFF
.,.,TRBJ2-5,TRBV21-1,TGTGCCAGCAGCAAGCGACAGGGGCAGTACTTC,CASSKRQGQYF
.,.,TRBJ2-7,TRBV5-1,TGCGCCAGCAGCTTGGGTCCGTCCAGCGGCGGAGCCTACGAGCAGTACTTC,CASSLGPSSGGAYEQYF
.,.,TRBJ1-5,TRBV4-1,TGCGCCAGCAGCGCCCCTCTCACCGGGACGCGGGCCGATCAGCCCCAGCATTTT,CASSAPLTGTRADQPQHF
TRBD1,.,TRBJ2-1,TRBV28,TGTGCCAGCAGCTCGGGACAGGGGGCTAGGGAGTTCTTC,CASSSGQGAREFF
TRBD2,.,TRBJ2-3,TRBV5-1,TGCGCCAGCAGCTTGGTCATAGCGGGAGGACCAGATACGCAGTATTTT,CASSLVIAGGPDTQYF
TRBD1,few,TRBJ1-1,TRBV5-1,TGCGCCAGCAGCGACAGGGGGCACTCGGCCACTGAAGCTTTCTTT,CASSDRGHSATEAFF
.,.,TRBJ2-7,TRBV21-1,TGTGCCAGCAGCAAGACAGGGGGCCGATACGAGCAGTACTTC,CASSKTGGRYEQYF
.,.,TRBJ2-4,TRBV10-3,TGTGCCGCTAAAGACGCCAAAAACATTCAGTACTTC,CAAKDAKNIQYF
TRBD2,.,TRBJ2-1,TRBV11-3,TGTGCCAGCAGCTTAGGTCTAGCGGGAGGGCCGGGCAATGAGCAGTTCTTC,CASSLGLAGGPGNEQFF
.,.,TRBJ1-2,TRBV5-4,TGTGCCAGCAGCTTATCAGGGCAGTTCGGCTACACCTTC,CASSLSGQFGYTF
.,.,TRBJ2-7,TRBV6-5,TGTGCCAGCAGTTCGGGACGGAACTACGAGCAGTACTTC,CASSSGRNYEQYF
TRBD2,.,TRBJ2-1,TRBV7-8,TGTGCCAGCAGCGCTGGGACTAGCGGCTCCTACAATGAGCAGTTCTTC,CASSAGTSGSYNEQFF
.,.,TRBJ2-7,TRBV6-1,TGTGCCAGCACAGGGCTGAAGCAGTACTTC,CASTGLKQYF
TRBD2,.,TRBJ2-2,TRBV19,TGTGCCAGTAGTTGGACTAGAATATTAGCCGGGGAGCTGTTTTTT,CASSWTRILAGELFF
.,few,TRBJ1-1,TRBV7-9,TGTGCCAGCAGCTTAGAACTGGGCCACACTGAAGCTTTCTTT,CASSLELGHTEAFF
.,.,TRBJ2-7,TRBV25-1,TGTGCCAGCAGTGATCGGGGATACTACGAGCAGTACTTC,CASSDRGYYEQYF
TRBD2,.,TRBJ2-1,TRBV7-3,TGTGCCAGCAGCTTAGTCGGCGGGAGTTTTTCCAACAATGAGCAGTTCTTC,CASSLVGGSFSNNEQFF
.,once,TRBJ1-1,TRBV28,TGTGCCAGCAGTTTGGGCCAGCAGAACACTGAAGCTTTCTTT,CASSLGQQNTEAFF
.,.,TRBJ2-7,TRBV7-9,TGTGCCAGCAGCTTGCTAACATCCTACGAGCAGTACTTC,CASSLLTSYEQYF
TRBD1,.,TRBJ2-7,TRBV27,TGTGCCACCGGGACAGAAACTCCCTACGAGCAGTACTTC,CATGTETPYEQYF
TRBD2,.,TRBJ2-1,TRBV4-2,TGTGCCAGCAGCCTGGAGTCCTATAGCGGGAGGGTCAATGAGCAGTTCTTC,CASSLESYSGRVNEQFF
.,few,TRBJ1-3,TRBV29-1,TGCAGCGTGACGGGGGGGTCGGGAAACACCATATATTTT,CSVTGGSGNTIYF
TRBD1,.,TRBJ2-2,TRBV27,TGTGCCAGCAGGGGACAGGAGGGCACCGGGGAGCTGTTTTTT,CASRGQEGTGELFF
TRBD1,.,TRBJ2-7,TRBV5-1,TGCGCCAGCAGCCCCGGGACAGAGTTTGGCGAGCAGTACTTC,CASSPGTEFGEQYF
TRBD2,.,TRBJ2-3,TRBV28,TGTGCCAGCCGGGAAACAGCGGGAGTGGCAGATACGCAGTATTTT,CASRETAGVADTQYF
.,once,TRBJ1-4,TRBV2,TGTGCCAGCAGTGATGCCCCCGACAGCGAACTGTTTTTT,CASSDAPDSELFF
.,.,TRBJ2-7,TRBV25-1,TGTGCCAGCAGTGACAATCTTGCGTCCTACGAGCAGTACTTC,CASSDNLASYEQYF
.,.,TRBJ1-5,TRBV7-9,TGTGCCAGCAGCTTAAACGGAGAGGGAGCGCCCCAGCATTTT,CASSLNGEGAPQHF